This T cell receptor (beta chain) stems from a study of T-cell memory formation after mild COVID-19. This CDR3 region has 15 residues. Looked up from germline, CDR1 is SGDLS and CDR2 is YYNGEE. V lost 3 bases and J lost 3, with 16 bases in between. Whole-study findings and limits: Contracting clones from day 15 to 85 had balanced CD4/CD8; later expanders favoured CD4+. Second-wave clones with a day 37 peak had unconfirmed SARS-CoV-2 specificity.

This clonotype was counted between two and nine times. Its antigen remains unknown. Using its own MiXCR run on the 5' RACE reads, TCRdb lists one record per CDR3 protein. The sample lists approximately 580,000 distinct CDR3 sequences, roughly 22% seen once, with approximately 13% in the top ten. The chain combines TRBV9 with TRBJ2-7, with D possibly being TRBD1 (6 bases). What was sequenced was PBMCs or a T cell subset sorted from them (not recorded which). This clonotype was sampled from an adult woman who had mild COVID-19 (a few samples of this study predate the infection). Cell type and time point are not known. The CDR3 DNA sequence: TGTGCCAGCAGCGAGGAGGACAGCCTTCTCTACGAGCAGTACTTC. Protein: CASSEEDSLLYEQYF.